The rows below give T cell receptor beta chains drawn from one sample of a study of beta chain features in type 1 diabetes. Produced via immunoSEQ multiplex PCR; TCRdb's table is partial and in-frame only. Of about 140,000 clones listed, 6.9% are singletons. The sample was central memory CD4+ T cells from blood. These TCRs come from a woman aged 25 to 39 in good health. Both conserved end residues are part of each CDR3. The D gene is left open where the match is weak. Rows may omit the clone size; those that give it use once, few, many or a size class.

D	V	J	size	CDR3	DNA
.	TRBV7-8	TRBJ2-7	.	CASSESTGISYEQYF	TGTGCCAGCAGCGAAAGTACAGGGATATCCTACGAGCAGTACTTC
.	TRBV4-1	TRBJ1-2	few	CASSQREGEEHGYTF	TGCGCCAGCAGCCAGAGGGAGGGCGAAGAGCATGGCTACACCTTC
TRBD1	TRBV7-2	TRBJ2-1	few	CASSFGDRPHNEQFF	TGTGCCAGCAGCTTCGGGGACAGGCCACACAATGAGCAGTTCTTC
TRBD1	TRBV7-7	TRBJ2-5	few	CASSTGQGIGENQETQYF	TGTGCTAGCAGCACGGGACAGGGTATTGGAGAGAACCAAGAGACCCAGTACTTC
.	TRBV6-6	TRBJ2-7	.	CASSYQDYEQYF	TGTGCCAGCAGTTACCAAGATTACGAGCAGTACTTC
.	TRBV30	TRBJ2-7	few	CAWSRGGGLYEQYF	TGTGCCTGGAGTCGCGGGGGCGGGCTATACGAGCAGTACTTC
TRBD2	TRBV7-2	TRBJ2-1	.	CASSVVAGANEQFF	TGTGCCAGCTCCGTAGTAGCGGGAGCAAATGAGCAGTTCTTC
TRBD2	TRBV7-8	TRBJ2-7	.	CASSAGGGSYEQYF	TGTGCCAGCAGCGCGGGGGGGGGCAGCTACGAGCAGTACTTC
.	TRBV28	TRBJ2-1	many	CASSLRQREQFF	TGTGCCAGCAGTCTTCGACAGCGTGAGCAGTTCTTC
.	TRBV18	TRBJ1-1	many	CASSPHSLRENTEAFF	TGTGCCAGCTCACCACATAGCCTACGGGAGAACACTGAAGCTTTCTTT
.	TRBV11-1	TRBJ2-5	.	CATSRAGLETQYF	TGTGCCACCTCTCGAGCGGGTCTAGAGACCCAGTACTTC
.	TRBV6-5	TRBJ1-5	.	CASSFGEEQPQHF	TGTGCCAGCAGTTTCGGGGAGGAGCAGCCCCAGCATTTT
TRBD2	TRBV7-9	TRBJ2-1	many	CASSFLGLSDEQFF	TGTGCCAGCAGCTTTTTGGGACTAAGCGATGAGCAGTTCTTC
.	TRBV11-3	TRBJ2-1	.	CASSDTYNEQFF	TGTGCCAGCAGTGACACCTACAATGAGCAGTTCTTC
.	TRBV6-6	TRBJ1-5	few	CASTTGSSNQPQHF	TGTGCCAGCACCACAGGGTCGAGCAATCAGCCCCAGCATTTT
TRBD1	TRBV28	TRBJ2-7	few	CASSPSDRGTYEQYF	TGTGCCAGCAGTCCATCGGACAGGGGTACCTACGAGCAGTACTTC
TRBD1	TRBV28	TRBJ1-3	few	CASSPQTGTNTIYF	TGTGCCAGCAGTCCCCAGACAGGGACGAACACCATATATTTT
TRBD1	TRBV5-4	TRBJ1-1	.	CASSQTGAGPGAFF	TGTGCCAGCAGCCAAACAGGGGCGGGACCTGGAGCTTTCTTT
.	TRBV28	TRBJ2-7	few	CASRRFQSSYEQYF	TGTGCCAGCAGGAGGTTCCAGAGCTCCTACGAGCAGTACTTC
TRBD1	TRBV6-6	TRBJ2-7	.	CASSLTGGKQYF	TGTGCCAGCAGTCTTACAGGGGGGAAGCAGTACTTC
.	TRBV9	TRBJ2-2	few	CASARGGTNTGELFF	TGTGCCAGCGCAAGGGGGGGGACGAACACCGGGGAGCTGTTTTTT